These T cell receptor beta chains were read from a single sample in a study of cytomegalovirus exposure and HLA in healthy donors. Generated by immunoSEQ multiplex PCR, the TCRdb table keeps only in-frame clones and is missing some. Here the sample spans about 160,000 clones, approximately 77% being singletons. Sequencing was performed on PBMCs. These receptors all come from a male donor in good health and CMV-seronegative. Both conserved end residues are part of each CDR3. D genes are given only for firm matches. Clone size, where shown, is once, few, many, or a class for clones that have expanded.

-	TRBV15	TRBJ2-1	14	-	CATSASTEVNEQFF	TGTGCCACCAGCGCTTCGACAGAGGTCAATGAGCAGTTCTTC
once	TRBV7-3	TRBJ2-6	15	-	CASSSGSSGANVLTF	TGTGCCAGCAGCTCCGGGAGCTCTGGGGCCAACGTCCTGACTTTC
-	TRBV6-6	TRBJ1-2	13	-	CASRVLGAGGYTF	TGTGCCAGCAGGGTCTTGGGGGCGGGTGGCTACACCTTC
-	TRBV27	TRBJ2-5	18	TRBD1	CASSLWAPGQGVLETQYF	TGTGCCAGCAGTTTATGGGCCCCGGGACAGGGGGTGTTAGAGACCCAGTACTTC
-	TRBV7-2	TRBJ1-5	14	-	CASSPRTGNQPQHF	TGTGCCAGCAGCCCGAGGACAGGCAATCAGCCCCAGCATTTT
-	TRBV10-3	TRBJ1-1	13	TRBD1	CAAHGTGDTEAFF	TGTGCCGCGCACGGGACAGGGGACACTGAAGCTTTCTTT
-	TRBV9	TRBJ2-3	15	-	CASSVLGVGTDTQYF	TGTGCCAGCAGCGTTTTGGGAGTGGGGACAGATACGCAGTATTTT
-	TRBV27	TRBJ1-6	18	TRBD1	CASSLIPQTGIANSPLHF	TGTGCCAGCAGTTTAATCCCCCAGACAGGGATAGCGAATTCACCCCTCCACTTT
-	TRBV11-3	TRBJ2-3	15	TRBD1	CASSKRTGLPDTQYF	TGTGCCAGCAGCAAACGGACAGGACTCCCGGATACGCAGTATTTT
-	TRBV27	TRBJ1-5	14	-	CASSLMTGNQPQHF	TGTGCCAGCAGTTTAATGACAGGAAATCAGCCCCAGCATTTT
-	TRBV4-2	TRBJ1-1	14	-	CASSQVWGDTEAFF	TGTGCCAGCAGCCAAGTATGGGGGGACACTGAAGCTTTCTTT
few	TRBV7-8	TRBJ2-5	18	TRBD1	CASSAGVLWQGDTETQYF	TGTGCCAGCAGCGCCGGGGTTCTTTGGCAGGGGGATACGGAGACCCAGTACTTC
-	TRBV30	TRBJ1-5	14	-	CAWRPRASNQPQHF	TGTGCCTGGAGGCCCAGGGCGAGCAATCAGCCCCAGCATTTT
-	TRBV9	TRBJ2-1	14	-	CASSKQGGMNEQFF	TGTGCCAGCAGCAAACAGGGGGGGATGAATGAGCAGTTCTTC
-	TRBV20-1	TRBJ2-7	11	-	CSARGTYEQYF	TGCAGTGCCCGAGGGACCTACGAGCAGTACTTC
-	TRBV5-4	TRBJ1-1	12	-	CASSLQGPEAFF	TGTGCCAGCAGCTTACAGGGCCCTGAAGCTTTCTTT
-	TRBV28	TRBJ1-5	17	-	CASSSRWPGSGNQPQHF	TGTGCCAGCAGTTCTAGGTGGCCCGGGAGCGGGAATCAGCCCCAGCATTTT
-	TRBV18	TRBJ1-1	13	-	CASHTTGVTEAFF	TGTGCCAGCCACACCACGGGGGTGACTGAAGCTTTCTTT
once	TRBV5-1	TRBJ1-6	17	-	CASSPRGGALYNSPLHF	TGCGCCAGCAGCCCTAGGGGGGGGGCGCTGTATAATTCACCCCTCCACTTT
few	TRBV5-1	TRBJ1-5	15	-	CASSLEGGFGQPQHF	TGCGCCAGCAGCTTGGAAGGGGGTTTTGGTCAGCCCCAGCATTTT
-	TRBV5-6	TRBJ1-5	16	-	CASSSWGPLSNQPQHF	TGTGCCAGCAGCTCTTGGGGGCCCCTGAGCAATCAGCCCCAGCATTTT
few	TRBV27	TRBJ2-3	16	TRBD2	CASSLIAGGLPDTQYF	TGTGCCAGCAGTTTGATAGCGGGGGGGCTCCCAGATACGCAGTATTTT
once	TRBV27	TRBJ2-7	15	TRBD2	CASSFLAGAFSEQYF	TGTGCCAGCAGTTTCTTAGCGGGAGCCTTCTCCGAGCAGTACTTC
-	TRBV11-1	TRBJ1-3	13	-	CASGITGSNTIYF	TGTGCCAGCGGGATCACAGGGTCTAACACCATATATTTT
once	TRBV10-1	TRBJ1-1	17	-	CASSVCPRTGVNTEAFF	TGCGCCAGCAGCGTTTGTCCCCGCACAGGAGTTAACACTGAAGCTTTCTTT
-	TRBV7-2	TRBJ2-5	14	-	CASSLDPESKEQYF	TGTGCCAGCAGCTTAGATCCAGAGTCTAAGGAGCAGTACTTC
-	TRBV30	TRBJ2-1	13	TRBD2	CAWSQGLGGEQFF	TGTGCCTGGAGCCAGGGACTAGGCGGTGAGCAGTTCTTC
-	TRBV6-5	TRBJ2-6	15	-	CASRRTSSGANVLTF	TGTGCCAGCAGAAGAACCAGCTCTGGGGCCAACGTCCTGACTTTC
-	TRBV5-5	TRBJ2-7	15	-	CASSPFGQESYEQYF	TGTGCCAGCAGCCCTTTTGGGCAGGAATCCTACGAGCAGTACTTC
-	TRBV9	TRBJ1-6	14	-	CASSLRAGVSPLHF	TGTGCCAGCAGCCTACGGGCCGGGGTTTCACCCCTCCACTTT
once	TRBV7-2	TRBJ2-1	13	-	CASSPSSYNEQFF	TGTGCCAGCAGCCCGAGCTCCTACAATGAGCAGTTCTTC
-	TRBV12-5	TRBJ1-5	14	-	CASALGAGNQPQHF	TGTGCTAGTGCCCTTGGGGCCGGCAATCAGCCCCAGCATTTT
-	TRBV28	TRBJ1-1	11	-	CASSRYTEAFF	TGTGCCAGCAGCCGGTACACTGAAGCTTTCTTT
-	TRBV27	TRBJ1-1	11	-	CASGGRPEAFF	TGTGCCAGCGGGGGCAGGCCTGAAGCTTTCTTT
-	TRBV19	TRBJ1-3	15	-	CASSHEKLSGNTIYF	TGTGCCAGTAGCCATGAAAAACTCTCTGGAAACACCATATATTTT
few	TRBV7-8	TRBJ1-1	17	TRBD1	CASSLDRGGGPNTEAFF	TGTGCCAGCAGCTTAGACAGGGGCGGCGGTCCGAACACTGAAGCTTTCTTT
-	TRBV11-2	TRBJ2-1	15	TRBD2	CASSPTGLADNEQFF	TGTGCCAGCAGCCCCACAGGACTAGCGGACAATGAGCAGTTCTTC
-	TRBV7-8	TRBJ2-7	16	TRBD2	CASSKTRLAGPYEQYF	TGTGCCAGCAGCAAAACCCGACTAGCAGGTCCCTACGAGCAGTACTTC
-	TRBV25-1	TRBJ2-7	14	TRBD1	CASQGGTGSYEQYF	TGTGCCAGCCAGGGGGGGACAGGGTCCTACGAGCAGTACTTC
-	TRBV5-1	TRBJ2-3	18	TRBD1	CASSLRIPGTGVSDTQYF	TGCGCCAGCAGCTTGCGTATCCCCGGGACAGGGGTTTCAGATACGCAGTATTTT
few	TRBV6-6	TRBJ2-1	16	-	CASSSNPGSGNNEQFF	TGTGCCAGCAGTTCCAACCCGGGGAGCGGAAACAATGAGCAGTTCTTC
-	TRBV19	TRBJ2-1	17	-	CASSIDLLDSTYNEQFF	TGTGCCAGTAGTATAGACCTTCTGGACAGCACCTACAATGAGCAGTTCTTC
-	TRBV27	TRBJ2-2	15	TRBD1	CASRGDSANTGELFF	TGTGCCAGCAGGGGGGACAGCGCGAACACCGGGGAGCTGTTTTTT
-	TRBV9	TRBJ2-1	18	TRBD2	CASSSRTSGRNVVAEQFF	TGTGCCAGCAGCTCCCGGACTAGCGGGAGGAACGTTGTGGCTGAGCAGTTCTTC